The sequence of this T cell receptor beta chain was determined in a study of OX40 agonist ivuxolimab in advanced cancers. Study at large: Patients were infused with ivuxolimab every 2 weeks at 0.01 to 10 mg/kg. Enrollees could have had prior anti-PD-1, anti-PD-L1 or anti-CTLA-4 therapy, which roughly 40% had received. Overall study results and limits: Among the lowest levels of clonal expansion were found in partial responders at 0.1-3.0 mg/kg.

Assay used: immunoSEQ multiplex PCR; TCRdb lists only in-frame clones, some missing. The sample has 95,000 to 150,000 clones, just under 95% seen once. Germline assignment: CDR1 SGHTS and CDR2 YDEGEE. CDR3 length: 15 residues. Trimming shortened V by 4 bases and J by 0 bases, and 14 bases separated the two germline ends. This clone was found once. Antigen unknown. No patient had autoimmune disease or received systemic immunosuppression. The specimen was CD4+ or CD8+ T cells sorted from blood, collected in a trial of the OX40 agonist ivuxolimab. J is TRBJ2-7 and V is TRBV5-8, with D possibly matching TRBD2 (5 bases). The TCR originated in an adult with an advanced solid tumor such as melanoma, head and neck, liver or kidney cancer. The CDR3 is CASSRRAGSSYEQYF. The CDR3, as DNA: TGTGCCAGCAGCAGGCGGGCTGGGAGCTCCTACGAGCAGTACTTC.